This entry lists 4 T cell receptor beta chains sequenced from one sample in a study of shared clonotypes between healthy human individuals. The assay was immunoSEQ multiplex PCR, and TCRdb's table has in-frame clones only and misses some. Counted here are about 2 million clones, 95% occurring once; the ten biggest clones make up 0.13%. Source material: naive CD4+ T cells sorted from blood. Subset here: CD45RA+ positively selected. The receptors originated from a man between 18 and 29 years old in good health.

This sequence joins TRBV5-1 and TRBJ2-7; 9 bases line up with TRBD1. The CDR3 length is 16 residues. CDR1 is SGHRS and CDR2 is YFSETQ in the germline V gene. V lost 1 base and J lost 3; bases outside the gene matches: 8. CDR3 bases: TGCGCCAGCAGCTTGCCTCCCGGGACAGGGTTCTACGAGCAGTACTTC. Protein: CASSLPPGTGFYEQYF.

The chain couples TRBV30 to TRBJ2-2, with TRBD1 identical over 8 bases. This CDR3 is 15 amino acids long. Germline CDR1 and CDR2: GTSNPN and SVGIG (reference sequence). The junction had 6 bases not matched to a gene; V was cut back by 0 bases and J by 6 bases. The CDR3: CAWSVRTGLAGELFF. The CDR3 bases are TGTGCCTGGAGTGTACGGACAGGGTTGGCCGGGGAGCTGTTTTTT.

As regards this clone: This specimen includes other DNA sequences encoding the same CDR3. J is TRBJ2-7 and V is TRBV20-1; D is undetermined. CDR3 length equals 11 residues. Per germline, CDR1 DFQATT and CDR2 SNEGSKA (reference sequence). The V and J ends lost 3 bases and 2 bases respectively, with 5 bases between them. The DNA of the CDR3 is TGCAGTGCTAGCCAGACCTACGAGCAGTACTTC. Translation: CSASQTYEQYF.

This clone was found once. The chain is built from TRBV28 and TRBJ1-1, with no clear D. CDR3 length: 14 residues. Germline values: CDR1 MDHEN, CDR2 SYDVKM. Deletions cut 5 bases from V and 3 bases from J, with 13 bases between. CDR3 bases: TGTGCCAGCAGTCCGCGGGCGGTGGACACTGAAGCTTTCTTT. Translating it yields CASSPRAVDTEAFF.